These 23 T cell receptor beta chains share one sample of origin, sequenced in a study of patients and donors after allogeneic stem cell transplantation (dated by TCRdb to 2020 to 2021). The library was produced with RT-PCR. The sequencer listed for this sample is NextSeq 550. In TCRdb, the public reads were trimmed at Q25 with fastp and aligned with MiXCR, with productive beta chains retained. CDR3 protein sequences are deduplicated, and each keeps its most common genes and DNA. The sample table shows 150,000 to 200,000 distinct CDR3 sequences, and approximately 30% are seen once. Together, the top ten hold about 3% of the sample. The specimen was blood, either unsorted or a sorted T cell fraction (not recorded which). These receptors all come from a human donor who was either an allogeneic HSCT recipient or a stem cell or donor lymphocyte infusion donor (not recorded which). It is not recorded whose cells these are; they may come from a transplant donor.

The gene calls are TRBV12-3 or TRBV12-4 and TRBJ2-1; D possibly uses TRBD1 or TRBD2 (5 bases each). The CDR3 length is 17 residues. The V gene lost 6 bases and the J gene lost 4 bases, with 22 bases spanning the gap. The CDR3 sequence: CASSRDQTGRWYNEQFF. CDR3 in DNA: TGTGCCAGCAGCCGGGACCAAACTGGACGTTGGTACAATGAGCAGTTCTTC.

J is TRBJ1-2 and V is TRBV7-2; tentatively, D is TRBD1 (5 bases). Germline V lookup: CDR1 SGHTA, CDR2 FQGNSA. This CDR3 contains 12 residues. With 5 bases removed from V and 7 bases from J, the gap between germline ends came to 11 bases. CDR3 sequence: CASSLQGFGYTF. The CDR3 region has the DNA TGTGCCAGCAGCCTTCAGGGCTTTGGCTACACCTTC.

V and J are TRBV5-6 and TRBJ2-1, with TRBD2 matching 8 bases. The CDR3 loop spans 16 amino acids. Per the germline V gene, CDR1 is SGHDT and CDR2 is YYEEEE. The V segment lost 0 bases and the J segment 7 bases; nucleotides outside the gene matches: 9. CDR3 nucleotide sequence: TGTGCCAGCAGCTTGGCCCCAGCGGGAGAGAGAAATGAGCAGTTCTTC. Translating it yields CASSLAPAGERNEQFF. Full variable domain (outside the CDR3, taken from reference TRBV5-6 and TRBJ2-1): DAGVTQSPTHLIKTRGQQVTLRCSPKSGHDTVSWYQQALGQGPQFIFQYYEEEERQRGNFPDRFSGHQFPNYSSELNVNALLLGDSALYLCASSLAPAGERNEQFFGPGTRLTVL.

V and J are TRBV30 and TRBJ2-1; no firm D call. Germline lookup yields CDR1 GTSNPN and CDR2 SVGIG (reference sequence). This CDR3 has 11 residues. V was pared by 2 bases and J by 2 bases, with 1 base between. CDR3: CAWSPYNEQFF. The CDR3 DNA reads TGTGCCTGGAGTCCCTACAATGAGCAGTTCTTC.

The J gene is TRBJ2-3, the V gene TRBV4-3; D perhaps matches TRBD2 (5 bases). In germline, CDR1 is LGHNA, CDR2 YSLEER. Trimming removed 1 base from V and 5 bases from J, with 10 bases in between. The CDR3 consists of 14 residues. CDR3 sequence reads: CASSQGRARDTQYF. The CDR3 bases are TGCGCCAGCAGCCAAGGGCGGGCCCGAGATACGCAGTATTTT.

This chain connects TRBV3-1 to TRBJ2-7, with D perhaps given as TRBD1 or TRBD2 (5 bases each). Trimming stripped 0 bases from V and 6 bases from J, with 24 bases between. The V gene's germline CDR1 is LGHDT and CDR2 YNNKEL (reference sequence). The CDR3 has 18 residues. CDR3 in DNA: TGTGCCAGCAGCCAAGATAAGGGGAGAGACACAAACCACGGCGAGCAGTACTTC. Its protein is CASSQDKGRDTNHGEQYF.

This chain links TRBV7-3 with TRBJ2-2; 7 nucleotides align to TRBD1. The germline V gene has CDR1 SGHTA and CDR2 FQGTGA. The CDR3 contains 15 residues. J lost 2 bases, V lost 5 bases, and 5 bases had no gene match. The CDR3 nucleotides are TGTGCCAGCAGCAGACACAGGGGAAACACCGGGGAGCTGTTTTTT. Protein: CASSRHRGNTGELFF.

Notes on this clonotype: The junction departs from the called germline gene at one end, perhaps through a read error. The chain is built from TRBV4-1 and TRBJ2-1, with a tentative D call TRBD1 (6 bases). This CDR3 has 17 amino acids. CDR1 MGHRA and CDR2 YSYEKL come from the germline V gene. As DNA, the CDR3 is TGCGCCAGCAGCAAAGAGGTAGGCAGGGGAGTCTACAATGAGCAGTTCTTC. Its translation: CASSKEVGRGVYNEQFF.

A single count supports this clonotype. CDR3 loop: CASSRRLSSGANVLTF. CDR3 in DNA: TGTGCCAGCAGCCGCCGGCTTAGCTCTGGGGCCAACGTCCTGACTTTC. The V and J genes are TRBV12-3 or TRBV12-4 and TRBJ2-6; no clear D. CDR3 size: 16 residues. V lost 6 bases and J lost 0, with 12 bases in between.

CDR3 sequence: CASPRLAGGTDTQYF. The CDR3, as DNA: TGTGCCAGCCCCAGACTAGCGGGAGGAACAGATACGCAGTATTTT. The V gene is TRBV6-6, the J gene TRBJ2-3; 13 nucleotides align to TRBD2. Per the germline V gene, CDR1 is MNHNY and CDR2 is SVGAGI (reference sequence). The CDR3 totals 15 residues. The junction had 5 bases not matched to a gene; V was cut back by 8 bases and J by 3 bases.

The rearrangement joins TRBV24-1 to TRBJ1-5; D remains unclear. V dropped 2 bases and J dropped 6 bases, with 4 bases sitting between them. CDR1 and CDR2 from the germline V gene are KGHDR and SFDVKD. The length of the CDR3 is 12 residues. The CDR3 nucleotides are TGTGCCACCAGTGATTGGGGTCAGCCCCAGCATTTT. This sequence encodes CATSDWGQPQHF.

The chain uses TRBV6-5 and TRBJ2-7; TRBD2 aligns across 8 bases. This CDR3 region has 14 residues. Germline V gives CDR1 MNHEY, CDR2 SVGAGI. V was clipped by 8 bases and J by 3 bases; unmatched bases: 9. The CDR3 is CASGPMGTSYEQYF. The CDR3 DNA follows: TGTGCCAGCGGACCAATGGGGACTAGCTACGAGCAGTACTTC.

This clonotype was found a few times. The chain carries TRBV7-2 and TRBJ1-6; 7 bases align to TRBD1. After removal of 6 bases from V and 3 bases from J, the junction contained 8 bases not matched to a gene. The germline CDR1 and CDR2 sequences are SGHTA and FQGNSA. The CDR3 runs to 16 residues. CDR3 coding DNA: TGTGCCAGCAGTCATAAGGGACAGCTCTATAATTCACCCCTCCACTTT. Amino acids: CASSHKGQLYNSPLHF. Filled out from reference TRBV7-2 and TRBJ1-6, the complete variable domain reads GAGVSQSPSNKVTEKGKDVELRCDPISGHTALYWYRQSLGQGLEFLIYFQGNSAPDKSGLPSDRFSAERTGGSVSTLTIQRTQQEDSAVYLCASSHKGQLYNSPLHFGNGTRLTVT.

CDR3 sequence: CASSPPVKRESYNEQFF. The CDR3 region has the DNA TGTGCCAGCAGTCCTCCCGTAAAGCGGGAGTCGTACAATGAGCAGTTCTTC. The chain employs TRBV27 and TRBJ2-1; 8 nucleotides align to TRBD2. This CDR3 comprises 17 residues. Unmatched junction bases numbered 13, after V lost 5 bases and J lost 4 bases. The germline CDR1 and CDR2 sequences are MNHEY and SMNVEV (reference sequence).

V usage is TRBV20-1 and J usage is TRBJ2-4; TRBD2 aligns across 8 bases. Per the germline V gene, CDR1 is DFQATT and CDR2 is SNEGSKA (reference sequence). CDR3 length: 14 amino acids. The V segment lost 0 bases and the J segment 8 bases; nucleotides outside the gene matches: 6. The CDR3 loop is CSARDFGRADIQYF. The DNA for the CDR3 is TGCAGTGCTAGAGATTTCGGGAGGGCGGACATTCAGTACTTC.

This rearrangement joins TRBV6-1 to TRBJ1-2, with 9 bases aligning to TRBD1. The CDR3 consists of 17 residues. CDR1 and CDR2 from the germline V gene are MNHNS and SASEGT. The V gene end was trimmed by 3 bases and the J gene end by 2 bases; junction bases not matched to a gene: 10. The CDR3, as DNA: TGTGCCAGCAGTGACCCCGGGACAGGGTACGGGAACTATGGCTACACCTTC. Protein sequence: CASSDPGTGYGNYGYTF.

The CDR3 DNA follows: TGTGCCAGCAGTTCGACCCCAGCGAGGCAGCCCCAGCATTTT. Its translation is CASSSTPARQPQHF. This chain links TRBV6-5 with TRBJ1-5; no definite D call. The germline V and J ends were trimmed by 4 bases and 7 bases, with 14 bases remaining between them. CDR3 length: 14 residues. Germline assignment: CDR1 MNHEY and CDR2 SVGAGI.

V gene TRBV4-3 combines with J gene TRBJ2-1, with TRBD2 matching 9 bases. J lost 0 bases, V lost 2 bases, and 8 bases had no gene match. The CDR3 extends over 18 amino acids. CDR1 is LGHNA and CDR2 is YSLEER in the germline V gene. CDR3 in DNA: TGCGCCAGCAGCCAAACAGCGGGAGGACCTTACTCCTACAATGAGCAGTTCTTC. It is translated as CASSQTAGGPYSYNEQFF.

This clonotype was seen more than once but under ten times. This chain joins TRBV4-3 and TRBJ2-5; no reliable D call. Germline V gene lookup returns CDR1 LGHNA and CDR2 YSLEER. This CDR3 region has 15 residues. The V end lost 0 bases, the J end lost 5 bases, and 13 bases lay between the germline ends. CDR3 nucleotides: TGCGCCAGCAGCCAAGATTGGGCTAGTGTTGAGACCCAGTACTTC. Encoded protein: CASSQDWASVETQYF.

This clonotype was seen ten or more times. The rearrangement joins TRBV13 to TRBJ1-4; TRBD1 aligns across 8 bases. The CDR3 covers 14 residues. The V gene's germline CDR1 is PRHDT and CDR2 FYEKMQ (reference sequence). J gave up 3 bases and V 8 bases, and 5 bases lay outside the gene matches. CDR3 sequence (DNA): TGTGCCAGCGCAAAACAGGGGGCTAATGAAAAACTGTTTTTT. Its protein product is CASAKQGANEKLFF. Variable domain in full (rest from reference TRBV13 and TRBJ1-4): AAGVIQSPRHLIKEKRETATLKCYPIPRHDTVYWYQQGPGQDPQFLISFYEKMQSDKGSIPDRFSAQQFSDYHSELNMSSLELGDSALYFCASAKQGANEKLFFGSGTQLSVL.

The chain carries TRBV4-1 and TRBJ2-5; the D gene could be TRBD1 or TRBD2 (5 bases each). Trimming left V 4 bases short and J 2 bases short, with 17 bases between. The germline CDR1 and CDR2 sequences are MGHRA and YSYEKL. This CDR3 comprises 16 residues. The CDR3 bases are TGCGCCAGCAGCCGAGGGACCTTAACAGAACAAGAGACCCAGTACTTC. Amino acid sequence: CASSRGTLTEQETQYF.

DNA for the CDR3: TGCAGTGCTAGAACGGGGGCACCTGAAGCTTTCTTT. The encoded protein is CSARTGAPEAFF. The genes are TRBV20-1 and TRBJ1-1; a weak D match, TRBD1 (6 bases). Germline V gene lookup returns CDR1 DFQATT and CDR2 SNEGSKA (reference sequence). V lost 2 bases and J 6 bases, leaving 10 bases between the germline ends. CDR3 length: 12 amino acids.

This clonotype was observed many times. The V call is TRBV12-3 or TRBV12-4, the J call TRBJ1-5; D gene unclear. V was cut by 2 bases and J by 10 bases, with 12 bases left in between. CDR3 length equals 13 residues. The CDR3 here is CASSLRNLRPQHF. CDR3 DNA: TGTGCCAGCAGTTTACGGAACCTGAGACCCCAGCATTTT.